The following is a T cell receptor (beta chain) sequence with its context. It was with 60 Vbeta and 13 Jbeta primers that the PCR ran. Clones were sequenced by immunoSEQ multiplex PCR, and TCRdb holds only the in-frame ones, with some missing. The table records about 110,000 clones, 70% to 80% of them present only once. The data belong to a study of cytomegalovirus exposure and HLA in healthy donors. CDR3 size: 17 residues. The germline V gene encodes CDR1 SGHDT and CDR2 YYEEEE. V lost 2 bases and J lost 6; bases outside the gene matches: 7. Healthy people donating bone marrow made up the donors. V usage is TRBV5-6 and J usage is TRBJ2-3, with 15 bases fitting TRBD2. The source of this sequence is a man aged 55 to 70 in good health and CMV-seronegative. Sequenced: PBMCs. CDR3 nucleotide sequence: TGTGCCAGCAGCTTAAGGACTAGCGGGGGGGCCACGGATACGCAGTATTTT. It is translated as CASSLRTSGGATDTQYF.